Sequencing of this T cell receptor beta chain was carried out in a study of Ad26.COV2.S vaccination and SARS-CoV-2 variants. Study details: Ad26.COV2.S given intramuscularly, once or twice 56 days apart. Regarding the study as a whole: With respect to non-spike TCR breadth, vaccine and placebo recipients were similar. A substantial breadth of spike-specific CD8+ and CD4+ T cell responses after vaccination has been reported. It is possible that the TCR breadth and depth analyses underestimated the total T cell responses.

Regarding this clone: Its antigen remains unknown.

The sample's treatment: 15 to 20 received Ad26.COV2.S at low or high dose, single or two shots; about 5 received placebo; per-sample allocation not given. Material that was analyzed had been drawn on day 63 after the first vaccine or placebo injection. Sequenced by immunoSEQ multiplex PCR; TCRdb stores in-frame clones only, minus some. The data show 350,000 to 450,000 clones, roughly 84% seen once. The specimen was peripheral blood, collected in a trial of Ad26.COV2.S vaccine versus placebo. The sequence derives from a person aged 18-60 years who received the Ad26.COV2.S COVID-19 vaccine or a placebo.

The CDR3 region has the DNA TGTGCCACCAGCAGAGATGCACAGCAAAACATTCAGTACTTC. It yields the protein CATSRDAQQNIQYF. V gene TRBV15 combines with J gene TRBJ2-4; D not certain. V shed 0 bases and J shed 5 bases, with 8 bases lying between them. Germline CDR1 reads LNHNV; CDR2 reads YYDKDF (reference sequence). The CDR3 contains 14 residues.